This T cell receptor beta chain was captured in a study of T cell repertoires in cytomegalovirus infection. For the study at large: A matching HLA type, together with CMV infection, was signaled by public TCR beta signatures.

Findings and caveats of the study: The ex vivo response was dominated by HLA-C-restricted CMV-specific TCR beta clonotypes.

As concerns this clonotype: Its antigen remains unidentified.

Looked up from germline, CDR1 is SGHAT and CDR2 is FQNNGV. Trimming took 0 bases from V and 4 from J; bases not matched to a gene: 7. The CDR3 is made up of 17 amino acids. MiXCR, run by TCRdb on the reads, gives a single entry per CDR3 protein. The sample records approximately 400,000 distinct CDR3 sequences, roughly 31% being singletons. The specimen was PBMCs. The chain couples TRBV11-2 to TRBJ2-7; 12 bases match TRBD1. The source of this sequence is a human donor in good health (CMV status not recorded). Some clones in this sample may be carry-over from other donors' samples. DNA of the CDR3: TGTGCCAGCAGCTTAGAGGGACAGGGGGCGCGAAGGTACGAGCAGTACTTC. It yields the protein CASSLEGQGARRYEQYF.